What follows are 27 T cell receptor beta chains derived from one specimen sequenced in a study of blood T cell repertoires in COVID-19. Method: immunoSEQ multiplex PCR; TCRdb's copy keeps in-frame clones and lacks some. Here the sample spans 150,000 or so clones, 91% being singletons. The sample comprised peripheral blood. These receptors originate from a man in his fifties with acute or convalescent COVID-19.

The chain joins TRBV21-1 to TRBJ1-5; TRBD1 was called by the table and not checked on the DNA. TRBV21-1 is labeled a pseudogene. CDR3 length: 15 amino acids. The chain's CDR3 is CASSNRPYSNQPQHF. CDR3 DNA: TGTGCCAGCAGCAACAGGCCGTATAGCAATCAGCCCCAGCATTTT.

The chain employs TRBV4-1 and TRBJ2-7; no clear D. The CDR3 spans 16 residues. Trimming stripped 1 base from V and 1 base from J, with 14 bases between. CDR1 and CDR2 from the germline V gene are MGHRA and YSYEKL. CDR3 nucleotide sequence: TGCGCCAGCAGCCAAGGGGTGGGCCTTGGGTCCTACGAGCAGTACTTC. As protein: CASSQGVGLGSYEQYF.

This clone was seen once. The chain recombines TRBV28 with TRBJ1-3; 8 bases agree with TRBD1. Germline CDR1 and CDR2: MDHEN and SYDVKM. The CDR3 extends over 14 amino acids. V gave up 5 bases and J gave up 3 bases; unmatched junction bases: 3. The CDR3 is CASSTTGVGNTIYF. DNA for the CDR3: TGTGCCAGCAGTACGACAGGGGTTGGAAACACCATATATTTT.

This chain uses TRBV29-1 with TRBJ2-2, with D perhaps matching TRBD1 (6 bases). V was trimmed by 6 bases and J by 4 bases, leaving 18 bases between them. The germline V gene encodes CDR1 SQVTM and CDR2 ANQGSEA. The CDR3 is 15 residues long. CDR3 DNA sequence: TGCAGCGTCCTCGTTGGACAGACTTTCACCGGGGAGCTGTTTTTT. Its protein product is CSVLVGQTFTGELFF.

This sequence joins TRBV24-1 and TRBJ2-7; D gene unclear. Germline V gene sequence: CDR1 KGHDR, CDR2 SFDVKD. The V and J ends lost 5 bases and 1 base respectively, with 8 bases between them. The CDR3 totals 13 residues. The CDR3 loop is CATSGKSSYEQYF. The DNA of the CDR3 is TGTGCCACCAGTGGTAAGAGTTCCTACGAGCAGTACTTC.

Written as DNA, the CDR3 is TGTGCCAGTAGTATTGGGCCGAACTTCGAGGGCTACACCTTC. Encoded protein: CASSIGPNFEGYTF. The V call is TRBV19, the J call TRBJ1-2; D is undetermined. The CDR3 totals 14 residues. Germline V gives CDR1 LNHDA, CDR2 SQIVND (reference sequence). V lost 3 bases and J lost 8, with 16 bases in between. Full variable domain (missing parts from reference TRBV19 and TRBJ1-2): DGGITQSPKYLFRKEGQNVTLSCEQNLNHDAMYWYRQDPGQGLRLIYYSQIVNDFQKGDIAEGYSVSREKKESFPLTVTSAQKNPTAFYLCASSIGPNFEGYTFGSGTRLTVV.

The CDR3 region is CSVKTGGGVGETQYF. In DNA, the CDR3 is TGCAGCGTTAAAACAGGGGGGGGAGTAGGAGAGACCCAGTACTTC. The chain combines TRBV29-1 with TRBJ2-5, with a tentative D call TRBD1 (8 bases). The CDR3 is 15 residues long. CDR1 is SQVTM and CDR2 is ANQGSEA in the germline V gene. Between the trimmed V and J ends, which lost 5 bases and 4 bases, there was a span of 20 bases.

This sequence joins TRBV25-1 and TRBJ1-2, with D tentatively TRBD1 (6 bases). Germline CDR1 reads MGHDK; CDR2 reads SYGVNS. The CDR3 runs 14 residues. V was shortened by 6 bases and J by 5 bases, with 16 bases between the two germline ends. As DNA, the CDR3 is TGTGCCAGCAGCAAGACACAGGGAGAGTATGGCTACACCTTC. This encodes CASSKTQGEYGYTF.

V and J are TRBV28 and TRBJ2-5; no firm D call. This CDR3 is 13 amino acids long. V lost 1 base to trimming and J lost 3 bases, with 6 bases between them. Germline V lookup: CDR1 MDHEN, CDR2 SYDVKM. CDR3 amino acids: CASSLLLEETQYF. DNA of the CDR3: TGTGCCAGCAGTTTATTACTTGAAGAGACCCAGTACTTC.

The chain links TRBV18 to TRBJ1-5, with 8 bases fitting TRBD1. V was pared by 4 bases and J by 0 bases, with 2 bases of the junction left unmatched. The CDR3 spans 15 residues. The germline V gene has CDR1 KGHSH and CDR2 LQKENI. The CDR3 sequence: CASSLGQGSNQPQHF. CDR3 nucleotide sequence: TGTGCCAGCTCACTTGGACAGGGTAGCAATCAGCCCCAGCATTTT. Combining the CDR3 with reference TRBV18 and TRBJ1-5 gives the whole variable domain NAGVMQNPRHLVRRRGQEARLRCSPMKGHSHVYWYRQLPEEGLKFMVYLQKENIIDESGMPKERFSAEFPKEGPSILRIQQVVRGDSAAYFCASSLGQGSNQPQHFGDGTRLSIL.

The chain recombines TRBV11-2 with TRBJ2-3, with a possible D match to TRBD2 (6 bases). In germline, CDR1 is SGHAT, CDR2 FQNNGV. Trimming shortened V by 8 bases and J by 2 bases, and 20 bases separated the two germline ends. This CDR3 contains 16 residues. The CDR3 coding sequence is TGTGCCAGCGGTTTGGGTAGCGGTAGGGCCACAGATACGCAGTATTTT. Translating it yields CASGLGSGRATDTQYF.

The rearrangement uses TRBV2 and TRBJ2-2, with D possibly matching TRBD1 (6 bases). Germline V lookup: CDR1 SNHLY, CDR2 FYNNEI. The CDR3 totals 14 residues. Trimming left V 6 bases short and J 0 bases short, with 8 bases between. CDR3 loop: CASRGGTNTGELFF. Written as DNA, the CDR3 is TGTGCCAGCAGAGGGGGTACGAACACCGGGGAGCTGTTTTTT. The full variable domain, completed using reference TRBV2 and TRBJ2-2, is EPEVTQTPSHQVTQMGQEVILRCVPISNHLYFYWYRQILGQKVEFLVSFYNNEISEKSEIFDDQFSVERPDGSNFTLKIRSTKLEDSAMYFCASRGGTNTGELFFGEGSRLTVL.

The J gene is TRBJ2-1, the V gene TRBV6-6; 12 positions match TRBD1. There are 15 residues in the CDR3. Germline V CDR1 and CDR2: MNHNY, SVGAGI (reference sequence). V lost 6 bases and J lost 7; bases outside the gene matches: 7. The CDR3 nucleotides read TGTGCCAGCAGGTACCGGGACAGGGGGCGGAATGAGCAGTTCTTC. Its translation: CASRYRDRGRNEQFF.

The genes are TRBV5-1 and TRBJ2-6; D is unresolved. This CDR3 is built from 14 residues. V lost 5 bases to trimming and J lost 0 bases, with 6 bases between them. CDR1 is SGHRS, CDR2 YFSETQ, per germline. The DNA for the CDR3 is TGCGCCAGCAGTTTTAGCTCTGGGGCCAACGTCCTGACTTTC. This translates into CASSFSSGANVLTF.

The CDR3 DNA sequence: TGTGCCAGTAGGAACCTCCGGGACAGAACTTCAAACTATGGCTACACCTTC. It codes for CASRNLRDRTSNYGYTF. V is TRBV19 and J is TRBJ1-2; 7 bases match TRBD1. V was pared by 6 bases and J by 2 bases, with 15 bases of the junction left unmatched. Germline V gene data show CDR1 as LNHDA and CDR2 as SQIVND (reference sequence). The CDR3 length is 17 residues.

J is TRBJ1-1 and V is TRBV15, with D hard to call. V shed 1 base and J shed 3 bases, with 15 bases lying between them. The germline gives CDR1 LNHNV, CDR2 YYDKDF (reference sequence). This CDR3 has 16 residues. CDR3 sequence: CATSRGRRTEHTEAFF. CDR3 nucleotides: TGTGCCACCAGCAGAGGGAGGCGGACCGAGCACACTGAAGCTTTCTTT.

This rearrangement joins TRBV9 to TRBJ1-1; D may be TRBD1 (5 bases). The CDR3 is 12 residues long. Trimming shortened V by 3 bases and J by 4 bases, and 7 bases separated the two germline ends. Germline CDR1 reads SGDLS; CDR2 reads YYNGEE. As DNA, the CDR3 is TGTGCCAGCAGCGGAGACAGCACTGAAGCTTTCTTT. Amino acids: CASSGDSTEAFF.

The chain has TRBV28 and TRBJ1-1; D may be TRBD1 (5 bases). Trimming removed 3 bases at V and 11 bases at J, with 13 bases between. CDR3 length: 12 amino acids. The germline V gene encodes CDR1 MDHEN and CDR2 SYDVKM. CDR3 in amino acids: CASSFMGGDAFF. DNA for the CDR3: TGTGCCAGCAGTTTTATGGGGGGTGACGCTTTCTTT.

This chain joins TRBV7-2 and TRBJ2-1; TRBD1 aligns across 10 bases. Germline values: CDR1 SGHTA, CDR2 FQGNSA. This CDR3 is built from 16 residues. V dropped 5 bases and J dropped 9; count of bases not matched to a gene: 13. For the CDR3, the DNA is TGTGCCAGCAGCCGGAAGACAGGGGGCGGTACAGGTGAGCAGTTCTTC. As protein: CASSRKTGGGTGEQFF.

The rearrangement links TRBV6-5 to TRBJ1-1; a possible D gene is TRBD1 (6 bases). The CDR3 loop spans 13 amino acids. Trimming cost V 7 bases and J 7 bases, with 16 bases left between them. Germline lookup yields CDR1 MNHEY and CDR2 SVGAGI. The CDR3 DNA is TGTGCCAGCAAAGCCGACAGGTCGAATGAAGCTTTCTTT. Amino acid sequence: CASKADRSNEAFF.

This chain joins TRBV9 and TRBJ1-1; no firm D call. CDR1 SGDLS and CDR2 YYNGEE come from the germline V gene. V was cut by 4 bases and J by 1 base, with 8 bases left in between. This CDR3 comprises 13 residues. DNA of the CDR3: TGTGCCAGCAGCCTTCAGGAGAACACTGAAGCTTTCTTT. Its protein is CASSLQENTEAFF. The entire variable domain, with the rest obtained from reference TRBV9 and TRBJ1-1, is as follows: DSGVTQTPKHLITATGQRVTLRCSPRSGDLSVYWYQQSLDQGLQFLIQYYNGEERAKGNILERFSAQQFPDLHSELNLSSLELGDSALYFCASSLQENTEAFFGQGTRLTVV.

The chain joins TRBV28 to TRBJ1-6, with D possibly being TRBD1 (6 bases). The germline V gene encodes CDR1 MDHEN and CDR2 SYDVKM. Trimming pared 4 bases from V and 7 bases from J, leaving 23 bases between. The length of the CDR3 is 18 residues. The CDR3 protein is CASSSDAGGGTRNSPLHF. CDR3 coding DNA: TGTGCCAGCAGTTCCGATGCGGGAGGGGGTACCCGCAATTCACCCCTCCACTTT.

This rearrangement joins TRBV6-5 to TRBJ2-5, with 10 positions matching TRBD1. The CDR3 consists of 14 residues. Per germline, CDR1 MNHEY and CDR2 SVGAGI. The junction had 4 bases not matched to a gene; V was cut back by 6 bases and J by 3 bases. The CDR3 DNA reads TGTGCCAGCAGAACGGACAGGGGGGAAGAGACCCAGTACTTC. Protein sequence: CASRTDRGEETQYF.

The V call is TRBV6-5, the J call TRBJ2-1; a weak D match, TRBD1 (5 bases). This CDR3 has 16 amino acids. CDR1 is MNHEY and CDR2 is SVGAGI in the germline V gene. The ends were cut back, 0 bases at V and 0 bases at J, with 9 bases in the middle. CDR3 in DNA: TGTGCCAGCAGTTACTCGGGGCCCCGCTCCTACAATGAGCAGTTCTTC. As protein: CASSYSGPRSYNEQFF.

The CDR3 DNA follows: TGCGCCAGCAGTGAGTCAAGGACAGGGAACACCGGGGAGCTGTTTTTT. It is translated as CASSESRTGNTGELFF. The J gene is TRBJ2-2, the V gene TRBV10-2, with 7 bases that match TRBD1. Germline CDR1 and CDR2: WSHSY and SAAADI. V lost 0 bases and J lost 1; bases outside the gene matches: 2. The CDR3 runs 16 residues.

The chain joins TRBV29-1 to TRBJ1-2; TRBD1 aligns across 7 bases. Germline V gene sequence: CDR1 SQVTM, CDR2 ANQGSEA. This CDR3 region has 13 residues. With V trimmed by 5 bases and J by 4 bases, 7 bases remained unmatched. In DNA, the CDR3 is TGCAGCGTTCAAGGGACAGAGATCTATGGCTACACCTTC. The encoded protein is CSVQGTEIYGYTF.

This chain connects TRBV29-1 to TRBJ1-2; D might be TRBD1 (5 bases). V was clipped by 3 bases and J by 4 bases, with 15 bases between them. Germline V gene data show CDR1 as SQVTM and CDR2 as ANQGSEA. This CDR3 is built from 14 residues. The CDR3 DNA reads as TGCAGCGTTGATGAAGGGGAAGTTGCCTATGGCTACACCTTC. This encodes CSVDEGEVAYGYTF. The whole variable domain, filled in from reference TRBV29-1 and TRBJ1-2, reads SAVISQKPSRDICQRGTSLTIQCQVDSQVTMMFWYRQQPGQSLTLIATANQGSEATYESGFVIDKFPISRPNLTFSTLTVSNMSPEDSSIYLCSVDEGEVAYGYTFGSGTRLTVV.